These 5 T cell receptor beta chains were sequenced from one sample in a study of blood T cell repertoires in COVID-19. Profiling relied on immunoSEQ multiplex PCR, and the TCRdb table lists in-frame clones only, not all of them. The sample has about 78,000 clones; 77% are singletons. The specimen sequenced was peripheral blood. The source of these receptors is a human donor in a cohort sampled during active COVID-19.

This rearrangement joins TRBV5-1 to TRBJ1-5, with 7 bases matching TRBD1. The germline gives CDR1 SGHRS, CDR2 YFSETQ. The CDR3 extends over 15 amino acids. V shed 0 bases and J 7 bases; nucleotides not matched to a gene: 7. CDR3 bases: TGCGCCAGCAGCTTGGGGGTGGGACAGACACAGCCCCAGCATTTT. Its protein product is CASSLGVGQTQPQHF.

This clone was recorded only once. The V and J genes are TRBV7-9 and TRBJ2-5; no definite D call. Germline V gene data show CDR1 as SEHNR and CDR2 as FQNEAQ (reference sequence). Deletions cut 5 bases from V and 0 bases from J, with 7 bases between. The CDR3 contains 13 residues. CDR3 sequence (DNA): TGTGCCAGCAGCAAACAGAACCAAGAGACCCAGTACTTC. Translation gives CASSKQNQETQYF.

The rearrangement joins TRBV5-1 to TRBJ2-5; TRBD1 might be the D (5 bases). The germline V and J ends were trimmed by 0 bases and 1 base, with 10 bases remaining between them. Germline-derived CDR1 and CDR2 are SGHRS and YFSETQ. The CDR3 loop spans 15 amino acids. CDR3 sequence reads: CASSLDRSSQETQYF. The DNA for the CDR3 is TGCGCCAGCAGCTTGGACAGGAGTAGCCAAGAGACCCAGTACTTC.

This clone was seen more than once but under ten times. The rearrangement uses TRBV2 and TRBJ1-6; no firm D call. V was clipped by 11 bases and J by 1 base, with 12 bases between them. Germline assignment: CDR1 SNHLY and CDR2 FYNNEI. This CDR3 is built from 14 residues. The CDR3 DNA is TGTGCCGTCACCCCAGGTTCCTATAATTCACCCCTCCACTTT. Protein sequence: CAVTPGSYNSPLHF. Combining the CDR3 with reference TRBV2 and TRBJ1-6 gives the whole variable domain EPEVTQTPSHQVTQMGQEVILRCVPISNHLYFYWYRQILGQKVEFLVSFYNNEISEKSEIFDDQFSVERPDGSNFTLKIRSTKLEDSAMYFCAVTPGSYNSPLHFGNGTRLTVT.

There are a few counts of this clone. The V gene is TRBV4-1, the J gene TRBJ2-5; TRBD1 matches at 7 bases. This CDR3 comprises 15 residues. The V gene's germline CDR1 is MGHRA and CDR2 YSYEKL. V was clipped by 4 bases and J by 1 base; unmatched bases: 6. CDR3 residues: CASSRPDRAQETQYF. CDR3 sequence (DNA): TGCGCCAGCAGCCGTCCCGACAGGGCCCAAGAGACCCAGTACTTC.